Given below is one T cell receptor beta chain in context. Trimming removed 1 base from V and 5 bases from J; junction bases left unmatched: 9. Germline V gene sequence: CDR1 SGHTA, CDR2 FQGNSA. The CDR3 covers 16 residues. The sample comes from a study of blood T cell repertoires in COVID-19. Libraries were prepared by immunoSEQ multiplex PCR; TCRdb keeps only in-frame clonotypes and omits some of them. The table lists about 170,000 clones, roughly 87% of them singletons, with roughly 1.5% in the top ten. The gene calls are TRBV7-2 and TRBJ2-7, with 9 bases lining up with TRBD2. The TCR was taken from a woman aged 45 to 65 with acute or convalescent COVID-19. Input material: peripheral blood. The CDR3 region has the DNA TGTGCCAGCAGCTTAGTTGGGGAGCGGGGGGCGCACGAGCAGTACTTC. This codes for CASSLVGERGAHEQYF.